The 21 T cell receptor beta chains presented below share a single source sample, sequenced in a study of blood T cell repertoires in COVID-19. Data came from immunoSEQ multiplex PCR; TCRdb stores just in-frame clones and leaves some out. Here the sample spans 100,000 to 150,000 clones, around nine tenths being singletons. Sample: peripheral blood. The origin of the receptors is a woman of 80 years or more with acute or convalescent COVID-19.

The V gene is TRBV7-3, the J gene TRBJ2-5, with TRBD1 matching 9 bases. Germline V gives CDR1 SGHTA, CDR2 FQGTGA. J lost 3 bases, V lost 3 bases, and 8 bases had no gene match. There are 16 residues in the CDR3. The CDR3 DNA sequence: TGTGCCAGCAGCTTCCGTCCGACAGGGGGGGAAGAGACCCAGTACTTC. This translates into CASSFRPTGGEETQYF.

The V call is TRBV6-2 or TRBV6-3, the J call TRBJ1-5; tentative D call: TRBD1 (5 bases). V gave up 5 bases and J gave up 5 bases, with 19 bases separating them. Germline CDR1 reads MNHEY; CDR2 reads SVGEGT. This CDR3 has 16 residues. CDR3 region: CASSPGGSGFHQPQHF. The CDR3 nucleotides are TGTGCCAGCAGTCCCGGGGGGTCAGGGTTTCATCAGCCCCAGCATTTT.

This chain joins TRBV6-5 and TRBJ1-1; no reliable D call. CDR1 is MNHEY and CDR2 is SVGAGI in the germline V gene. V dropped 2 bases and J dropped 0 bases, with 7 bases sitting between them. This CDR3 has 14 residues. CDR3 loop: CASSYPSMNTEAFF. The CDR3 nucleotides read TGTGCCAGCAGTTACCCCAGTATGAACACTGAAGCTTTCTTT.

The chain carries TRBV2 and TRBJ2-2, with D perhaps TRBD2 (5 bases). The V end was cut by 6 bases, the J end by 1 base, with 12 bases between. Germline V lookup: CDR1 SNHLY, CDR2 FYNNEI. The CDR3 is made up of 15 amino acids. CDR3 nucleotide sequence: TGTGCCAGCAGATCCTTCCGGGGGAACACCGGGGAGCTGTTTTTT. Amino acids: CASRSFRGNTGELFF.

V gene TRBV6-2 or TRBV6-3 combines with J gene TRBJ2-1, with D tentatively TRBD2 (5 bases). Deletions cut 4 bases from V and 0 bases from J, with 13 bases between. Germline V gene data show CDR1 as MNHEY and CDR2 as SVGEGT. The CDR3 extends over 16 amino acids. The CDR3 region is CASSSVGGFSYNEQFF. The CDR3 DNA sequence: TGTGCCAGCAGTTCCGTTGGCGGGTTCTCCTACAATGAGCAGTTCTTC.

V gene TRBV5-1 combines with J gene TRBJ2-5; 7 positions agree with TRBD2. With V trimmed by 2 bases and J by 5 bases, 9 bases remained unmatched. CDR3 length equals 15 residues. Germline-derived CDR1 and CDR2 are SGHRS and YFSETQ. The CDR3 region is CASSFAAGVSETQYF. In DNA, the CDR3 is TGCGCCAGCAGCTTTGCGGCGGGAGTGAGTGAGACCCAGTACTTC.

V gene TRBV15 combines with J gene TRBJ2-1, with 9 bases lining up with TRBD1. V lost 2 bases and J lost 6; bases outside the gene matches: 8. The CDR3 is 16 amino acids. Germline V gene sequence: CDR1 LNHNV, CDR2 YYDKDF (reference sequence). In DNA, the CDR3 is TGTGCCACCAGCAGACCTACAGGGGGCGGCATCAATGAGCAGTTCTTC. Protein sequence: CATSRPTGGGINEQFF. The variable domain in full, with the rest retrieved from reference TRBV15 and TRBJ2-1, is DAMVIQNPRYQVTQFGKPVTLSCSQTLNHNVMYWYQQKSSQAPKLLFHYYDKDFNNEADTPDNFQSRRPNTSFCFLDIRSPGLGDTAMYLCATSRPTGGGINEQFFGPGTRLTVL.

V usage is TRBV18 and J usage is TRBJ2-2; 7 bases line up with TRBD1. The CDR3 loop spans 16 amino acids. J was trimmed by 6 bases and V by 4 bases; bases with no gene match: 11. CDR1 is KGHSH and CDR2 is LQKENI in the germline V gene. The CDR3 DNA reads TGTGCCAGCTCACAACTACAGGGGAGACGGGCCGGGGAGCTGTTTTTT. It specifies CASSQLQGRRAGELFF.

V gene TRBV6-1 combines with J gene TRBJ1-2; D is ambiguous. CDR3 length: 15 amino acids. The V end lost 2 bases, the J end lost 5 bases, and 15 bases lay between the germline ends. Germline V gives CDR1 MNHNS, CDR2 SASEGT. The CDR3 DNA sequence: TGTGCCAGCAGTGAAAGGTGGAGGGCGGAGTATGGCTACACCTTC. Amino acids: CASSERWRAEYGYTF.

The chain is built from TRBV15 and TRBJ2-6, with a weak D call TRBD2 (6 bases). Trimming removed 4 bases from V and 0 bases from J, with 7 bases in between. The germline CDR1 and CDR2 sequences are LNHNV and YYDKDF (reference sequence). CDR3 length: 15 amino acids. CDR3 loop: CATSIGGSGANVLTF. In DNA, the CDR3 is TGTGCCACCAGCATCGGGGGCTCTGGGGCCAACGTCCTGACTTTC.

The chain uses TRBV3-1 (or the pseudogene TRBV3-2) and TRBJ1-6; TRBD1 matches at 11 bases. CDR1 is LGHDT and CDR2 is YNNKEL in the germline V gene (reference sequence). The V segment lost 4 bases and the J segment 9 bases; nucleotides outside the gene matches: 5. The CDR3 contains 15 residues. This CDR3 reads CASSPRTGGFSPLHF. The DNA of the CDR3 is TGTGCCAGCAGCCCACGGACAGGGGGCTTTTCACCCCTCCACTTT.

This chain uses TRBV2 with TRBJ2-6, with 7 bases identical to TRBD1. J lost 2 bases, V lost 4 bases, and 2 bases had no gene match. Germline V lookup: CDR1 SNHLY, CDR2 FYNNEI. The CDR3 contains 15 residues. CDR3 nucleotide sequence: TGTGCCAGCAGTGGAGACAGGGCTGGGGCCAACGTCCTGACTTTC. This codes for CASSGDRAGANVLTF. Drawing the rest from reference TRBV2 and TRBJ2-6, the complete variable domain is EPEVTQTPSHQVTQMGQEVILRCVPISNHLYFYWYRQILGQKVEFLVSFYNNEISEKSEIFDDQFSVERPDGSNFTLKIRSTKLEDSAMYFCASSGDRAGANVLTFGAGSRLTVL.

This clone was recorded only once. J is TRBJ1-2 and V is TRBV10-3, with a tentative D call TRBD1 (6 bases). Germline V lookup: CDR1 ENHRY, CDR2 SYGVKD. The CDR3 has 15 amino acids. Between the trimmed V and J ends, which lost 2 bases and 3 bases, there was a span of 13 bases. The CDR3 coding sequence is TGTGCCATCAGTGAGGTCCTGACAGGACACTATGGCTACACCTTC. Residues: CAISEVLTGHYGYTF.

This sequence joins TRBV3-1 (or the pseudogene TRBV3-2) and TRBJ2-7; unclear D gene. Trimming left V 0 bases short and J 0 bases short, with 6 bases between. This CDR3 is built from 14 residues. Germline assignment: CDR1 LGHDT and CDR2 YNNKEL (reference sequence). The DNA of the CDR3 is TGTGCCAGCAGCCAAGATGCCTACTCCTACGAGCAGTACTTC. Protein product: CASSQDAYSYEQYF.

The chain uses TRBV5-6 and TRBJ2-7; D is undetermined. CDR3 length equals 15 residues. Trimming removed 0 bases at V and 3 bases at J, with 13 bases between. Germline loops: CDR1 SGHDT, CDR2 YYEEEE. The CDR3 DNA sequence: TGTGCCAGCAGCTTGGTAACGTTCCGAGACTACGAGCAGTACTTC. Encoded protein: CASSLVTFRDYEQYF. The full variable domain, completed using reference TRBV5-6 and TRBJ2-7, is DAGVTQSPTHLIKTRGQQVTLRCSPKSGHDTVSWYQQALGQGPQFIFQYYEEEERQRGNFPDRFSGHQFPNYSSELNVNALLLGDSALYLCASSLVTFRDYEQYFGPGTRLTVT.

This sequence joins TRBV3-1 (or the pseudogene TRBV3-2) and TRBJ2-1; a possible D gene is TRBD1 (6 bases). This CDR3 spans 13 amino acids. Deletions cut 1 base from V and 6 bases from J, with 7 bases between. Germline CDR1 reads LGHDT; CDR2 reads YNNKEL (reference sequence). For the CDR3, the DNA is TGTGCCAGCAGCCAAGTAGGGGGCAATGAGCAGTTCTTC. Translated, it gives CASSQVGGNEQFF.

This clone occurred once. V and J are TRBV19 and TRBJ2-6, with D possibly TRBD2 on 6 matching bases. Germline loops: CDR1 LNHDA, CDR2 SQIVND (reference sequence). Trimming removed 3 bases at V and 2 bases at J, with 11 bases between. The CDR3 covers 16 residues. CDR3 coding DNA: TGTGCCAGTAGTATTAGCAGGACTACTGGGGCCAACGTCCTGACTTTC. Residues: CASSISRTTGANVLTF.

The genes are TRBV19 and TRBJ2-1; a weak D match, TRBD2 (6 bases). Germline lookup yields CDR1 LNHDA and CDR2 SQIVND (reference sequence). Trimming shortened V by 1 base and J by 11 bases, and 15 bases separated the two germline ends. The CDR3 totals 14 residues. The CDR3 protein is CASSIARFGGKQFF. In DNA, the CDR3 is TGTGCCAGTAGTATAGCCCGGTTTGGGGGGAAGCAGTTCTTC.

The V gene is TRBV6-4, the J gene TRBJ1-4, with a tentative D call TRBD1 (6 bases). V lost 6 bases to trimming and J lost 3 bases, with 14 bases between them. This CDR3 has 15 amino acids. Germline V CDR1 and CDR2: MRHNA, SNTAGT. CDR3 sequence reads: CASSPVGGPNEKLFF. Written as DNA, the CDR3 is TGTGCCAGCAGCCCCGTGGGGGGGCCTAATGAAAAACTGTTTTTT.

This rearrangement joins TRBV5-6 to TRBJ2-7; 9 positions agree with TRBD1. Trimming removed 4 bases from V and 9 bases from J; junction bases left unmatched: 8. CDR1 and CDR2 (germline): SGHDT, YYEEEE. CDR3 length: 13 residues. The CDR3 nucleotides read TGTGCCAGCAGCACGGGACAGGGAAGGTGGCAGTACTTC. Its translation: CASSTGQGRWQYF. The variable domain in full, completed from reference TRBV5-6 and TRBJ2-7, reads DAGVTQSPTHLIKTRGQQVTLRCSPKSGHDTVSWYQQALGQGPQFIFQYYEEEERQRGNFPDRFSGHQFPNYSSELNVNALLLGDSALYLCASSTGQGRWQYFGPGTRLTVT.

This clone was recorded only once. The chain combines TRBV6-5 with TRBJ1-1; D might be TRBD1 (6 bases). Trimming removed 0 bases at V and 6 bases at J, with 11 bases between. The CDR3 is 14 residues long. CDR1 and CDR2 (germline): MNHEY, SVGAGI. The CDR3 bases are TGTGCCAGCAGTTACTCGCACACAGGGCCTGAAGCTTTCTTT. Its translation: CASSYSHTGPEAFF.